This T cell receptor beta chain was found in a study of CD8+ T cells in alopecia areata. With 5 bases clipped from V and 0 bases from J, the junction kept 4 bases outside the gene matches. Per germline, CDR1 SGHTA and CDR2 FQGTGA. The length of the CDR3 is 16 residues. Sequencing relied on a cDNA template that was reverse transcribed from extracted RNA. TCRdb's copy holds only in-frame clones and misses some; the assay was immunoSEQ multiplex PCR. The data hold over 150,000 clones, with roughly 60% observed a single time. The rearrangement uses TRBV7-3 and TRBJ2-2, with TRBD1 matching over 9 bases. The TCR originated in a human donor with alopecia areata. The starting material was CD4+ T cells sorted from blood, obtained at week 0. CDR3 nucleotides: TGTGCCAGCAGCCGTAACAGGGGGCCGAACACCGGGGAGCTGTTTTTT. Amino acid sequence: CASSRNRGPNTGELFF.